The 14 T cell receptor beta chains below all came from one sample that was sequenced in a study of T cells in Graves' hyperthyroidism and ophthalmopathy. Template material for amplifying TCR beta CDR3 regions consisted of RNA transcripts. First-round RT-PCR of the TCR CDR3 relied on the HTBI primer set. TCRdb reprocessed the multiplex PCR reads via MiXCR and lists one record per CDR3 protein. The sample has under 350,000 distinct CDR3 sequences, 21% seen once. Sample: blood. The receptors come from a woman aged 50 to 60 with Graves' hyperthyroidism.

Details on this clonotype: At one boundary the junction diverges from the germline segment, which might be a read error. The chain carries TRBV7-2 and TRBJ2-1; TRBD2 aligns across 11 bases. Germline-derived CDR1 and CDR2 are SGHTA and FQGNSA. This CDR3 comprises 16 residues. CDR3 DNA sequence: TGCGCCAGCAGCCAAGCTGCTAGCGGGAGGAAGGTTGAGCAGTTCTTC. Amino acids: CASSQAASGRKVEQFF. Combining the CDR3 with reference TRBV7-2 and TRBJ2-1 gives the whole variable domain GAGVSQSPSNKVTEKGKDVELRCDPISGHTALYWYRQSLGQGLEFLIYFQGNSAPDKSGLPSDRFSAERTGGSVSTLTIQRTQQEDSAVYLCASSQAASGRKVEQFFGPGTRLTVL.

This clonotype was detected ten times or more. The chain has TRBV20-1 and TRBJ2-7, with TRBD2 identical over 14 bases. Germline V gene lookup returns CDR1 DFQATT and CDR2 SNEGSKA (reference sequence). The junction had 4 bases not matched to a gene; V was cut back by 6 bases and J by 6 bases. The CDR3 consists of 13 residues. As DNA, the CDR3 is TGCAGTGCATCGGGACTAGCGGGGGTCGAGCAGTACTTC. Amino acid sequence: CSASGLAGVEQYF.

The sample holds a few counts of this clonotype. This chain connects TRBV7-9 to TRBJ2-2; 7 bases are a match to TRBD2. Germline CDR1 SEHNR, CDR2 FQNEAQ (reference sequence). V lost 8 bases to trimming and J lost 0 bases; unmatched junction nucleotides: 6. The CDR3 runs to 15 residues. CDR3 coding DNA: TGTGCCAGCCCGACGCGGGAGTCGAACACCGGGGAGCTGTTTTTT. Residues: CASPTRESNTGELFF.

This clonotype was counted only a few times. The chain joins TRBV14 to TRBJ2-7; possibly TRBD2 for D (5 bases). The CDR3 covers 16 residues. The V gene lost 0 bases and the J gene lost 6 bases, with 18 bases spanning the gap. Germline-derived CDR1 and CDR2 are SGHDN and FVKESK. The CDR3 region is CASSQESEGLSGEQYF. In nucleotides, the CDR3 is TGTGCCAGCAGCCAAGAAAGCGAGGGATTGAGTGGCGAGCAGTACTTC.

DNA of the CDR3: TGCGCCAGCAGCTCCCGGGACAGGGGAAACACCATATATTTT. Protein sequence: CASSSRDRGNTIYF. The chain recombines TRBV5-1 with TRBJ1-3, with TRBD1 matching over 8 bases. Germline CDR1 is SGHRS and CDR2 is YFSETQ. The CDR3 contains 14 residues. The trim removed 3 bases at V and 4 bases at J, leaving 3 bases unmatched.

Here the CDR3 reads CASSAVWTDNEQFF. The CDR3 nucleotides are TGTGCCAGCAGCGCGGTTTGGACTGACAATGAGCAGTTCTTC. V gene TRBV7-9 combines with J gene TRBJ2-1; TRBD2 might be the D (5 bases). V gave up 5 bases and J gave up 5 bases, with 13 bases separating them. Germline values: CDR1 SEHNR, CDR2 FQNEAQ (reference sequence). CDR3 length: 14 residues.

This clonotype was observed at least ten times. The chain is built from TRBV9 and TRBJ2-1, with a weak D call TRBD1 (6 bases). In germline, CDR1 is SGDLS, CDR2 YYNGEE. V was clipped by 0 bases and J by 9 bases, with 16 bases between them. CDR3 length: 15 amino acids. The CDR3 DNA follows: TGTGCCAGCAGCGTAGAGGGACAAGACACGATTGAGCAGTTCTTC. It translates to CASSVEGQDTIEQFF. Full variable domain (remainder filled in from reference TRBV9 and TRBJ2-1): DSGVTQTPKHLITATGQRVTLRCSPRSGDLSVYWYQQSLDQGLQFLIQYYNGEERAKGNILERFSAQQFPDLHSELNLSSLELGDSALYFCASSVEGQDTIEQFFGPGTRLTVL.

This clonotype showed up many times. J is TRBJ1-1 and V is TRBV20-1; 9 positions agree with TRBD1. The CDR3 is 12 amino acids. Germline V gene lookup returns CDR1 DFQATT and CDR2 SNEGSKA (reference sequence). The CDR3 region has the DNA TGCAGCGTCCGGGACAGGGAGCCTGAAGCTTTCTTT. This encodes CSVRDREPEAFF.

This clonotype was observed at least ten times. The chain employs TRBV2 and TRBJ1-4, with a possible D match to TRBD1 (5 bases). Trimming shortened V by 5 bases and J by 5 bases, and 15 bases separated the two germline ends. Germline CDR1 is SNHLY and CDR2 is FYNNEI. This CDR3 comprises 15 residues. The CDR3 here is CASSSRGTSNEKLFF. CDR3 DNA sequence: TGTGCCAGCAGTTCCCGTGGGACCTCCAATGAAAAACTGTTTTTT.

A note on this clonotype: Just one base apart from a much larger clone, this may be a read error. The chain recombines TRBV29-1 with TRBJ2-5; TRBD1 matches at 8 bases. CDR1 and CDR2 (germline): SQVTM, ANQGSEA. CDR3 size: 14 residues. The CDR3 DNA reads as TGCAGCGTTGGATCAGGGGGCGGCCAAGAGACCCAGCACTTC. It specifies CSVGSGGGQETQHF.

This clonotype has a count of ten or more. The chain links TRBV5-5 to TRBJ2-5; D is perhaps TRBD1 (6 bases). The CDR3 length is 14 residues. Germline V lookup: CDR1 SGHKS, CDR2 YYEKEE (reference sequence). V gave up 4 bases and J gave up 1 base, with 11 bases separating them. Here the CDR3 DNA reads TGTGCCAGCAGCCCATGGACAGTCCAAGAGACCCAGTACTTC. This encodes CASSPWTVQETQYF.

Only one count was recorded for this clonotype. The CDR3 loop reads CATSDLTDEAFF. The CDR3 DNA is TGTGCCACCAGTGATTTAACGGATGAAGCTTTCTTT. The chain is built from TRBV24-1 and TRBJ1-1; D unclear. Germline CDR1 reads KGHDR; CDR2 reads SFDVKD. The CDR3 spans 12 residues. V lost 1 base and J 7 bases, leaving 6 bases between the germline ends.

As to this clonotype: Its ends do not fully match the called genes, so a read error is possible. The V call is TRBV11-1, the J call TRBJ2-1, with TRBD2 identical over 10 bases. This CDR3 spans 14 amino acids. Germline CDR1 is SGHAT and CDR2 is FQDESV (reference sequence). CDR3 loop: CASSIAGGDNEQFF. The CDR3 DNA reads as TGTGCCAGCAGCATAGCGGGGGGAGACAATGAGCAGTTCTTC.

This clonotype was found many times. The CDR3 sequence is CASRRQGINTEAFF. CDR3 in DNA: TGTGCCAGCAGAAGACAGGGAATTAACACTGAAGCTTTCTTT. The chain uses TRBV5-4 and TRBJ1-1; 7 positions agree with TRBD1. V was clipped by 5 bases and J by 2 bases; unmatched bases: 6. This CDR3 comprises 14 residues. Germline CDR1 reads SGHNT; CDR2 reads YYREEE (reference sequence).